The T cell receptor beta chain under discussion was sequenced for a study of blood T cell repertoires in COVID-19. Study-level information: COVID-19 samples, acute and convalescent, were from the United States, Italy and Spain. The analysed material was cDNA or gDNA that came from T cells, B-cell-depleted T cells, or PBMCs.

As processed by the authors: Scientists estimated how many nucleated cells there were by amplifying reference gene primers. Repertoires were generated with immunoSEQ multiplex PCR, while TCRdb's copy carries only in-frame clones and drops some. Clonal size and the V and J genes are those of that table, whereas D and trimming came from the DNA. Among 120,000 or so clones listed, about 86% were seen once. The V gene end was trimmed by 4 bases and the J gene end by 2 bases; junction bases not matched to a gene: 3. Germline CDR1 LNHDA, CDR2 SQIVND (reference sequence). The CDR3 totals 14 residues. The sample taken for sequencing was peripheral blood. The TCR sequence derives from a woman aged 50 to 60 with acute or convalescent COVID-19. This chain joins TRBV19 and TRBJ2-5, with 8 bases lining up with TRBD2. The CDR3 spells CASSTVAGQETQYF. CDR3 in DNA: TGTGCCAGTAGTACCGTAGCGGGGCAAGAGACCCAGTACTTC.